These 13 T cell receptor beta chains originate from one sample sequenced in a study of blood T cell repertoires in COVID-19. Assay: immunoSEQ multiplex PCR; the TCRdb copy retains only in-frame clones and omits some. Here the sample spans 60,000 to 75,000 clones, around 90% being singletons. Sequencing used peripheral blood. Receptor source: a human donor in a cohort sampled during active COVID-19.

The chain couples TRBV27 to TRBJ1-1; D is undetermined. The germline V and J ends were trimmed by 6 bases and 4 bases, with 21 bases remaining between them. The CDR3 spans 16 residues. The germline V gene has CDR1 MNHEY and CDR2 SMNVEV (reference sequence). The CDR3 DNA follows: TGTGCCAGCAGAGGGAGGGTTTATGGACCGGGCACTGAAGCTTTCTTT. Residues: CASRGRVYGPGTEAFF.

The chain employs TRBV7-8 and TRBJ1-3; D perhaps matches TRBD1 (5 bases). CDR1 SGHVS and CDR2 FQNEAQ come from the germline V gene. Trimming stripped 5 bases from V and 4 bases from J, with 9 bases between. This CDR3 spans 13 amino acids. The CDR3 bases are TGTGCCAGCAGCGACCAGGGAGGAAACACCATATATTTT. The encoded protein is CASSDQGGNTIYF.

This chain joins TRBV5-6 and TRBJ1-1; tentative D call: TRBD1 (6 bases). Germline CDR1 and CDR2: SGHDT and YYEEEE. Trimming stripped 4 bases from V and 1 base from J, with 11 bases between. The CDR3 is 14 residues long. CDR3 amino acids: CASSPKGENTEAFF. In DNA form, the CDR3 reads TGTGCCAGCAGCCCGAAGGGGGAGAACACTGAAGCTTTCTTT.

The chain joins TRBV2 to TRBJ2-1, with 9 bases identical to TRBD2. Germline V lookup: CDR1 SNHLY, CDR2 FYNNEI. With 5 bases clipped from V and 0 bases from J, the junction kept 8 bases outside the gene matches. This CDR3 is 17 amino acids long. CDR3 protein: CASSRPTSGNSYNEQFF. The CDR3 nucleotides read TGTGCCAGCAGTCGGCCGACTAGCGGAAACTCCTACAATGAGCAGTTCTTC.

Note on this clone: The junction departs from germline at one end; a sequencing error may be responsible. CDR3 DNA: TGTGCCAGCAGTTGGAACAGCAATAGCGCCTTC. It yields the protein CASSWNSNSAF. This sequence joins TRBV28 and TRBJ1-2; D gene uncertain. The germline V gene encodes CDR1 MDHEN and CDR2 SYDVKM. The CDR3 length is 11 residues.

This chain uses TRBV5-1 with TRBJ1-2; D ambiguous. This CDR3 spans 14 amino acids. V was cut by 7 bases and J by 1 base, with 14 bases left in between. Germline values: CDR1 SGHRS, CDR2 YFSETQ. The CDR3 DNA reads TGCGCCAGCGGGCAGACATCCTTTAACTATGGCTACACCTTC. Translation: CASGQTSFNYGYTF. Full variable domain (remainder filled in from reference TRBV5-1 and TRBJ1-2): KAGVTQTPRYLIKTRGQQVTLSCSPISGHRSVSWYQQTPGQGLQFLFEYFSETQRNKGNFPGRFSGRQFSNSRSEMNVSTLELGDSALYLCASGQTSFNYGYTFGSGTRLTVV.

V and J are TRBV6-5 and TRBJ2-7, with TRBD1 matching over 9 bases. CDR3 size: 15 residues. The junction had 1 base not matched to a gene; V was cut back by 0 bases and J by 1 base. Germline V gene sequence: CDR1 MNHEY, CDR2 SVGAGI. CDR3 amino acids: CASSYSTGGSYEQYF. Here the CDR3 DNA reads TGTGCCAGCAGTTACTCGACAGGGGGGTCCTACGAGCAGTACTTC.

The chain uses TRBV11-2 and TRBJ2-1; 10 bases align to TRBD2. Germline V gene sequence: CDR1 SGHAT, CDR2 FQNNGV. The junction had 8 bases not matched to a gene; V was cut back by 7 bases and J by 8 bases. The CDR3 consists of 14 residues. CDR3 amino acids: CASKVTSGVDEQFF. DNA for the CDR3: TGTGCCAGCAAGGTAACTAGCGGGGTGGATGAGCAGTTCTTC.

This clone was found once. This chain joins TRBV19 and TRBJ1-2, with TRBD1 identical over 9 bases. V lost 10 bases and J lost 4; bases outside the gene matches: 4. Germline CDR1 reads LNHDA; CDR2 reads SQIVND (reference sequence). The CDR3 loop spans 12 amino acids. CDR3 loop: CATGQGSYGYTF. DNA for the CDR3: TGTGCCACCGGACAGGGGTCCTATGGCTACACCTTC.

This chain links TRBV11-3 with TRBJ2-2; 7 bases agree with TRBD2. The length of the CDR3 is 19 residues. Germline loops: CDR1 SGHNT, CDR2 YENEEA. V dropped 1 base and J dropped 6; count of bases not matched to a gene: 17. The CDR3 sequence is CASSLVANWEGLGSGELFF. The DNA of the CDR3 is TGTGCCAGCAGCTTAGTCGCCAATTGGGAGGGGCTTGGATCCGGGGAGCTGTTTTTT.

This rearrangement joins TRBV24-1 to TRBJ1-2; tentatively, D is TRBD1 (5 bases). The CDR3 length is 14 residues. From germline, CDR1 is KGHDR and CDR2 SFDVKD. With 4 bases removed from V and 7 bases from J, the gap between germline ends came to 15 bases. The CDR3: CATSDPTGSLGYTF. CDR3 nucleotides: TGTGCCACCAGTGACCCCACAGGAAGTCTTGGCTACACCTTC.

This clone has a single count. V is TRBV4-2 and J is TRBJ2-7; 7 nucleotides align to TRBD1. From germline, CDR1 is LGHNA and CDR2 YNFKEQ. The J segment lost 3 bases and the V segment lost 2 bases, leaving 7 bases of the junction unmatched. This CDR3 spans 15 amino acids. For the CDR3, the DNA is TGTGCCAGCAGCCAACAGGGGGATTATTTCTACGAGCAGTACTTC. Protein sequence: CASSQQGDYFYEQYF.

The V call is TRBV6-6, the J call TRBJ1-5; a possible D gene is TRBD1 (5 bases). The CDR3 has 14 amino acids. Per germline, CDR1 MNHNY and CDR2 SVGAGI (reference sequence). V was clipped by 8 bases and J by 2 bases, with 13 bases between them. The CDR3 nucleotides are TGTGCCAGCCGCCTCGGGGGGGGCAATCAGCCCCAGCATTTT. Protein sequence: CASRLGGGNQPQHF.